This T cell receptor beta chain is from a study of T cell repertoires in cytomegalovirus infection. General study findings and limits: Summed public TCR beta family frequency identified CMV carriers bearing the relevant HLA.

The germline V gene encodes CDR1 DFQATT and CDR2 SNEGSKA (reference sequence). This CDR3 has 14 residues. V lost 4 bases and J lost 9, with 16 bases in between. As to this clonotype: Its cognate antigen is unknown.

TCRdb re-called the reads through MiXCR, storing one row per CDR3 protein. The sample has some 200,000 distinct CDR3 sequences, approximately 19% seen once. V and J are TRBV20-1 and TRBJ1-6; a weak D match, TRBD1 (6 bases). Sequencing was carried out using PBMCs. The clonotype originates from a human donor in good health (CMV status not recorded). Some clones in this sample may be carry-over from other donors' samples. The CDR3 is CSATTGGGISPLHF. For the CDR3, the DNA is TGCAGTGCTACCACAGGAGGGGGTATTTCACCCCTCCACTTT.